What follows is one T cell receptor (beta chain) and its context. The source of the sample is a study of cytomegalovirus exposure and HLA in healthy donors. Use of 60 Vbeta and 13 Jbeta primers characterized the PCR. Assay used: immunoSEQ multiplex PCR; TCRdb lists only in-frame clones, some missing. The table lists 65,000 or so clones, 62% of them singletons, with around 2.7% in the top ten. Trimming pared 4 bases from V and 4 bases from J, leaving 13 bases between. The CDR3 is made up of 14 amino acids. In germline, CDR1 is SGHDN, CDR2 FVKESK. V and J are TRBV14 and TRBJ1-1; D possibly corresponds to TRBD1 (5 bases). The receptor was derived from a man aged 25 to 40 in good health and CMV-seronegative. Specimen: PBMCs. The CDR3 nucleotides read TGTGCCAGCAGCCCGGTTTCGGGGGTCACTGAAGCTTTCTTT. Residues: CASSPVSGVTEAFF.